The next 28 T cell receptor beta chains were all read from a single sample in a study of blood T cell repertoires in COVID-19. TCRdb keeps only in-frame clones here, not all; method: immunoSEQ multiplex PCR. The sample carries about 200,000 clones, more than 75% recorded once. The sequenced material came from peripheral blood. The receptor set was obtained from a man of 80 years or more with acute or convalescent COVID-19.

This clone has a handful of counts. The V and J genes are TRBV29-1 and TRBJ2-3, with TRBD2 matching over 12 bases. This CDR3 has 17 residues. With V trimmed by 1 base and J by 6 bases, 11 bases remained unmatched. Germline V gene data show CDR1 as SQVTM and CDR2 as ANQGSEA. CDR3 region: CSVEGTLAGGATDTQYF. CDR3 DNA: TGCAGCGTTGAAGGTACACTAGCGGGAGGTGCTACCGATACGCAGTATTTT.

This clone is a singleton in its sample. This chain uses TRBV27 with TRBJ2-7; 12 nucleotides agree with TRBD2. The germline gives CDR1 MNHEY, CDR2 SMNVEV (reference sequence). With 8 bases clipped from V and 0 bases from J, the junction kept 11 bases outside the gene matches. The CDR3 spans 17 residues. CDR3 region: CASHPDPSGRASYEQYV. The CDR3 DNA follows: TGTGCCAGCCACCCCGACCCTAGCGGGAGGGCCTCCTACGAGCAGTACGTC.

As DNA, the CDR3 is TGCGCCAGCAGTCAAACACAGGGGGCCGCTGAAGCTTTCTTT. Protein sequence: CASSQTQGAAEAFF. The chain links TRBV5-1 to TRBJ1-1, with TRBD1 matching 9 bases. This CDR3 comprises 14 residues. V was pared by 5 bases and J by 6 bases, with 8 bases of the junction left unmatched. Germline CDR1 is SGHRS and CDR2 is YFSETQ.

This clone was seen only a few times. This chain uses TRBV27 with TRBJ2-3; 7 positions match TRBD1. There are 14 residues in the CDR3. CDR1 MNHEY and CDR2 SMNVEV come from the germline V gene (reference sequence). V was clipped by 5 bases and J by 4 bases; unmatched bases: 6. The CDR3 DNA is TGTGCCAGCAGTGCGACAGGGTACGCAGATACGCAGTATTTT. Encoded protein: CASSATGYADTQYF.

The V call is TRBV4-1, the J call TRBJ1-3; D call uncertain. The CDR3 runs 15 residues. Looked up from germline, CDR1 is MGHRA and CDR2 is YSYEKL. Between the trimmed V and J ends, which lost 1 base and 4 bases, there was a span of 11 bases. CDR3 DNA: TGCGCCAGCAGCCAAGGTGGAGCACCCGGAAACACCATATATTTT. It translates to CASSQGGAPGNTIYF.

DNA of the CDR3: TGTGCCAGCAGTCCCTGGAGGCAGGGAGGGAGGACAGATACGCAGTATTTT. It specifies CASSPWRQGGRTDTQYF. The gene calls are TRBV27 and TRBJ2-3, with TRBD2 identical over 7 bases. The germline CDR1 and CDR2 sequences are MNHEY and SMNVEV (reference sequence). This CDR3 comprises 17 residues. Unmatched junction bases numbered 14, after V lost 5 bases and J lost 3 bases.

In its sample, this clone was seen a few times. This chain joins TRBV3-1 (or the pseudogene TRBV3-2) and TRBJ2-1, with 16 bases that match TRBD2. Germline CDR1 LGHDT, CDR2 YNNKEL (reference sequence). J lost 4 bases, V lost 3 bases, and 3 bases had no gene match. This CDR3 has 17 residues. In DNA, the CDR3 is TGTGCCAGCAGCCACGGGACTAGCGGGAGGGTGTACAATGAGCAGTTCTTC. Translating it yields CASSHGTSGRVYNEQFF.

The CDR3 nucleotides are TGTGCCAGCAGCTCAGGGTTGGGTAGCAATCAGCCCCAGCATTTT. Translated, it gives CASSSGLGSNQPQHF. The rearrangement joins TRBV6-5 to TRBJ1-5; a weak D match, TRBD1 (5 bases). With 6 bases removed from V and 0 bases from J, the gap between germline ends came to 12 bases. The germline V gene has CDR1 MNHEY and CDR2 SVGAGI. The CDR3 has 15 residues.

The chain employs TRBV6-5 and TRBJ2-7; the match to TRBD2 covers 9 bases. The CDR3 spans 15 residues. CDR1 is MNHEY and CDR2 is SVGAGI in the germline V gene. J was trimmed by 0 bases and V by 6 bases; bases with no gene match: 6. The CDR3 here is CASRYRLADSYEQYF. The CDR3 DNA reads TGTGCCAGCAGATATAGACTAGCGGACTCCTACGAGCAGTACTTC.

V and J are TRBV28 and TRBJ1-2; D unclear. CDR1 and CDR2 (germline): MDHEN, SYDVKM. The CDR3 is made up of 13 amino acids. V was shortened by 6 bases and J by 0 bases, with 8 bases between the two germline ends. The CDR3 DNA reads TGTGCCAGCAGCCCATCGGCTAACTATGGCTACACCTTC. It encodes CASSPSANYGYTF.

CDR3 nucleotides: TGTGCCAGCAGCCAACATCCGTACGAGCAGTACGTC. The encoded protein is CASSQHPYEQYV. V and J are TRBV28 and TRBJ2-7; D gene unclear. The CDR3 covers 12 residues. V shed 6 bases and J shed 4 bases, with 10 bases lying between them. CDR1 is MDHEN, CDR2 SYDVKM, per germline.

The CDR3 loop reads CASSPLGQPNYGYTF. In DNA form, the CDR3 reads TGTGCCAGCTCACCCCTTGGACAGCCTAACTATGGCTACACCTTC. This chain joins TRBV18 and TRBJ1-2, with D perhaps matching TRBD1 (6 bases). The CDR3 spans 15 residues. The germline V and J ends were trimmed by 3 bases and 0 bases, with 11 bases remaining between them. Germline V gives CDR1 KGHSH, CDR2 LQKENI.

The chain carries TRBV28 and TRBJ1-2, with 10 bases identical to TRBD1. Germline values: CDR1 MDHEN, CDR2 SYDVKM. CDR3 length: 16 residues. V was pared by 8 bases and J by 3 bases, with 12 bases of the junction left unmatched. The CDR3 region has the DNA TGTGCCAGCGGCGAGACAGGGGGCGTGAAGGACTATGGCTACACCTTC. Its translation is CASGETGGVKDYGYTF.

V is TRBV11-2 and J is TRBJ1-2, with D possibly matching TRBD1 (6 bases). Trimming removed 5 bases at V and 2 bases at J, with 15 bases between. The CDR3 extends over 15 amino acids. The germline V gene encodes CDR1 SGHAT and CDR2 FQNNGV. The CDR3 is CASSIARGANYGYTF. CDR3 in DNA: TGTGCCAGCAGCATCGCTCGGGGGGCGAACTATGGCTACACCTTC.

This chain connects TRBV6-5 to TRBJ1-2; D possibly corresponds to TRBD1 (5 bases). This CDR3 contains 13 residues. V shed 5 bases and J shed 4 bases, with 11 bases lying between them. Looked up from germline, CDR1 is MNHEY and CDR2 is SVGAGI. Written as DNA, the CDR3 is TGTGCCAGCAGTCACCGGGGGACCTATGGCTACACCTTC. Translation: CASSHRGTYGYTF.

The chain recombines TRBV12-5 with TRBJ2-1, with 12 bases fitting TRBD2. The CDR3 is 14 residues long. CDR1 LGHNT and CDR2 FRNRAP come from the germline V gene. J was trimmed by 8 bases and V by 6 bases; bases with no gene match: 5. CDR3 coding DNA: TGTGCTAGTGGCGGGACTAGCGGGCTCTATGAGCAGTTCTTC. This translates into CASGGTSGLYEQFF. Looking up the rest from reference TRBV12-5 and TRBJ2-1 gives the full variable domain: DARVTQTPRHKVTEMGQEVTMRCQPILGHNTVFWYRQTMMQGLELLAYFRNRAPLDDSGMPKDRFSAEMPDATLATLKIQPSEPRDSAVYFCASGGTSGLYEQFFGPGTRLTVL.

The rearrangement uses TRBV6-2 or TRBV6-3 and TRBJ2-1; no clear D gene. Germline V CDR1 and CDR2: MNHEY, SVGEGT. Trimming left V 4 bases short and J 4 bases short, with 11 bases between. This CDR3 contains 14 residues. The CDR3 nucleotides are TGTGCCAGCAGTTCCCCCGCAGCGTACAATGAGCAGTTCTTC. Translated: CASSSPAAYNEQFF.

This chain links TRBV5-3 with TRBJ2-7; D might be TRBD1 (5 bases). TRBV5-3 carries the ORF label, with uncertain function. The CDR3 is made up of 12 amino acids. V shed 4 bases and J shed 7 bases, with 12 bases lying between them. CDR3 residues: CARSVDIPEQYF. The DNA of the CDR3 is TGTGCCAGAAGCGTGGACATCCCGGAGCAGTACTTC.

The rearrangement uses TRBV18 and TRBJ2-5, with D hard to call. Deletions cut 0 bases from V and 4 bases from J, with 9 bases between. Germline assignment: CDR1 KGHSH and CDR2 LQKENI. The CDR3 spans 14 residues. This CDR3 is CASSPPSVSETQYF. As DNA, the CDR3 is TGTGCCAGCTCACCACCGTCGGTATCAGAGACCCAGTACTTC.

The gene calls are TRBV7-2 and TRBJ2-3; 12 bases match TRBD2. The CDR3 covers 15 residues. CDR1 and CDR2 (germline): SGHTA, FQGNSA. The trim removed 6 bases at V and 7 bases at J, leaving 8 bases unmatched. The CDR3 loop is CASRATLAGGHTQYF. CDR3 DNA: TGTGCCAGCAGGGCTACACTAGCGGGAGGCCATACGCAGTATTTT.

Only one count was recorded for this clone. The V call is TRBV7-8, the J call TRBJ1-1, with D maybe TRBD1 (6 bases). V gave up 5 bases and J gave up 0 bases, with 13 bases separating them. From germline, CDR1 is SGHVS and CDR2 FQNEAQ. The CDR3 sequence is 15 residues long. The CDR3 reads CASSPMGQLNTEAFF. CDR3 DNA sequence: TGTGCCAGCAGCCCGATGGGACAACTGAACACTGAAGCTTTCTTT.

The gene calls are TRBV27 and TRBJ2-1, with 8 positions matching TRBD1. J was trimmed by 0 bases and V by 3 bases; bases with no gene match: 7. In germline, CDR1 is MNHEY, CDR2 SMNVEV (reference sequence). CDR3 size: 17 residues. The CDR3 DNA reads TGTGCCAGCAGTTTTGTGCAGGGGGCAAGCTCCTACAATGAGCAGTTCTTC. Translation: CASSFVQGASSYNEQFF.

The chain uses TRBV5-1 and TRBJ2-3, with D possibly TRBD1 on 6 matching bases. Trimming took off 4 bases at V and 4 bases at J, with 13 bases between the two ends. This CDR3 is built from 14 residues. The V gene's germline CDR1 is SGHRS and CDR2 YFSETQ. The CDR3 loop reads CASSIQGSADTQYF. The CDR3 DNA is TGCGCCAGCAGCATACAGGGTTCGGCAGATACGCAGTATTTT.

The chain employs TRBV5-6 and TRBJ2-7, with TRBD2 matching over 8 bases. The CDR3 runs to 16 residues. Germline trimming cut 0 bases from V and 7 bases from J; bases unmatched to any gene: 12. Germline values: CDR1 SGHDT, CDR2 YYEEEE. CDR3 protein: CASSLVGSGSKTEQYF. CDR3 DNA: TGTGCCAGCAGCTTGGTGGGGAGCGGGAGTAAGACGGAGCAGTACTTC.

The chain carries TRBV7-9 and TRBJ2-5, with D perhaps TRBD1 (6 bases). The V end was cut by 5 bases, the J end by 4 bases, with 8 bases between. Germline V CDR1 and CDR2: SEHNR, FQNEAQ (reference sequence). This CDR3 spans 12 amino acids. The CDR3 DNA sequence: TGTGCCAGCAGCAACAGGGCAGAGACCCAGTACTTC. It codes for CASSNRAETQYF.

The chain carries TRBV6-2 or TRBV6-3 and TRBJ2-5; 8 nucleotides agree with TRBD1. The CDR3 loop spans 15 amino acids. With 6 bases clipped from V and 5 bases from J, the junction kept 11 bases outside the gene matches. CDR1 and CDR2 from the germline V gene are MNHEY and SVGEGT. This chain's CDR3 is CASSAGQVMVETQYF. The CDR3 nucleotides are TGTGCCAGCAGCGCGGGACAGGTGATGGTGGAGACCCAGTACTTC.

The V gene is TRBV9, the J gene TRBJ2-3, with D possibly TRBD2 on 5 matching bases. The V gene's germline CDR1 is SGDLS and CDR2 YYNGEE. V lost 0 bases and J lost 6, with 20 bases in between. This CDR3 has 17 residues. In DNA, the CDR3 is TGTGCCAGCAGCGTAGGAGGGCTGCCGACTTTGAAGGATACGCAGTATTTT. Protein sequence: CASSVGGLPTLKDTQYF.

CDR3 bases: TGTGCCAGCAGTCTTGGGGACAGGCGGAACACTGAAGCTTTCTTT. This gives the protein CASSLGDRRNTEAFF. This sequence joins TRBV6-5 and TRBJ1-1; 8 bases agree with TRBD1. CDR1 is MNHEY and CDR2 is SVGAGI in the germline V gene. With V trimmed by 5 bases and J by 1 base, 6 bases remained unmatched. The CDR3 spans 15 residues.